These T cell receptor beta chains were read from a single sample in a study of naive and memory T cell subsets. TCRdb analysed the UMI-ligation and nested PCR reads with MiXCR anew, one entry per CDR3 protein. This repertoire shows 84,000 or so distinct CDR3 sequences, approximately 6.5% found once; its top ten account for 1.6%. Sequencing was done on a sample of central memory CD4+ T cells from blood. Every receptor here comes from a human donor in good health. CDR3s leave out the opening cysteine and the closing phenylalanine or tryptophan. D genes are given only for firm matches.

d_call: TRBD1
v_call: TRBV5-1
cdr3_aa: ASSGGTGLPYNEQF

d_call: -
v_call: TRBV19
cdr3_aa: ASSARQPVELH

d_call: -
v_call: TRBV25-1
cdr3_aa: ASSGSGPTGELF

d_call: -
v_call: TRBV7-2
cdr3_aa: ASSPPMTGTQY

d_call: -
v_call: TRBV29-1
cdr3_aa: SAAVTTGETQY

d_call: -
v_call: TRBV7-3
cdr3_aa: ASSLRMNTEAF

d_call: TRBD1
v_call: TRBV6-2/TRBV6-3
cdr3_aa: ASKRTGGDYGYT

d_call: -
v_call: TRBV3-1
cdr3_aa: ASSRHLSRGKADTQY

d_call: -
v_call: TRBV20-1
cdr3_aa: SARDLHSNQPQH

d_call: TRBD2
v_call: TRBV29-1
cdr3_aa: SVVGSGGGETQY

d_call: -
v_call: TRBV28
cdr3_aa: ASSLGQFSGNTIY

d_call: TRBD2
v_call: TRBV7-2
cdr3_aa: ASSSRGGGKNIQY

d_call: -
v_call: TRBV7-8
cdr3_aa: ASSLVGGIYNEQF

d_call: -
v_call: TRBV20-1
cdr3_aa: AGVRLFQGYT

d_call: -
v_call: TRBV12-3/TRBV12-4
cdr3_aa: ASSFSGSSYEQY

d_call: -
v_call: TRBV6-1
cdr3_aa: ASSEEVNGEKLF

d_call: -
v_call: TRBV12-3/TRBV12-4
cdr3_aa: ASSLGQNQETQY

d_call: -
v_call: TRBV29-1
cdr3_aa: SVARGTSSTDTQY

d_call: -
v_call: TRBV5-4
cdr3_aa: ASSLGGTSTDTQY

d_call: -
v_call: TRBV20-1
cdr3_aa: SAPDSFFEKLF

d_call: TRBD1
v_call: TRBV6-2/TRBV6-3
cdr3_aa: ASSLQGVGYEQY

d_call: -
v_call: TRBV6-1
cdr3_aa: ATPRWGLNTEAF

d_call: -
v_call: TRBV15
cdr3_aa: ATSRVTGNTEAF

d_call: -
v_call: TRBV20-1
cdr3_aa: SARGGYSYEQY

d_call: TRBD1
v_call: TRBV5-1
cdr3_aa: ASSLEPGTGSSKTQY

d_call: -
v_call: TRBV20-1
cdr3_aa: SARDRLAGRTLGTQY

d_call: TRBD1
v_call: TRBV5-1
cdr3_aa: ASSPTGQGSYGYT

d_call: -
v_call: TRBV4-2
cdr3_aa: ASSQMDSSYGYT

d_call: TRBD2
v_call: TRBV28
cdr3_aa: ASSSQPGLSNTGELF

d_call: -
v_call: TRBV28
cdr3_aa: ASSSVQEGQETQY

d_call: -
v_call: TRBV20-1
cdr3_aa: STRASDRETPGANVLT

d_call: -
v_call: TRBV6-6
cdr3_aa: ASSYLGFGGRGYYGYT

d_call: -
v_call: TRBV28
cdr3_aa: ALSTAGVSMNTEAF

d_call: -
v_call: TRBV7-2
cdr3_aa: ASSLAPGREQY

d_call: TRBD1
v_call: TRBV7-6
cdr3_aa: ASSQTGGRGKLF

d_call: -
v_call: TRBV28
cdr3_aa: ASSFQGRWATEAF

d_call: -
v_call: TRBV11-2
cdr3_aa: ASGGWYNEQF

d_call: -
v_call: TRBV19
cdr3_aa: ASSASQGNIQY

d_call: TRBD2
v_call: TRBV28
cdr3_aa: ASSFLAGARTQY

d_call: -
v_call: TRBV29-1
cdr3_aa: GGRSHSNTEAF

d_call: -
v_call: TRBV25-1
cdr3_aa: ASSESTVAFTDTQY

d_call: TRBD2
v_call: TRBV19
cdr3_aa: ASSSRRTSGARNEQF

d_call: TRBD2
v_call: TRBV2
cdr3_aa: ASRGTSGRYEQY

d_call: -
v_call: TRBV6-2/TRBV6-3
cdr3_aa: ASRPTPNGGPGEQY

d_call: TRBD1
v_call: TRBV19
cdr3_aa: ASATGTGGYGYT

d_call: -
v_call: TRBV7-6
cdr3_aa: ASSLGTNYEQY

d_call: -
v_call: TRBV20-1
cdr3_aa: SAQGRGAGANVLT